This T cell receptor (beta chain) stems from a study of identical twins. One entry per CDR3 protein, called by TCRdb with MiXCR from the 5' RACE reads. The repertoire holds about 920,000 distinct CDR3 sequences, with around an eighth as singletons. CDR3 length: 15 amino acids. Germline CDR1 PRHDT, CDR2 FYEKMQ (reference sequence). V was clipped by 3 bases and J by 4 bases, with 14 bases between them. This sample was also put to use in a study of yellow fever vaccine responses in identical twins.

V gene TRBV13 combines with J gene TRBJ2-3; D is possibly TRBD1 (5 bases). Sample: PBMCs. The TCR was taken from a young woman in good health. The CDR3 protein is CASSFVLGVADTQYF. The CDR3 bases are TGTGCCAGCAGCTTTGTCTTAGGGGTGGCAGATACGCAGTATTTT.